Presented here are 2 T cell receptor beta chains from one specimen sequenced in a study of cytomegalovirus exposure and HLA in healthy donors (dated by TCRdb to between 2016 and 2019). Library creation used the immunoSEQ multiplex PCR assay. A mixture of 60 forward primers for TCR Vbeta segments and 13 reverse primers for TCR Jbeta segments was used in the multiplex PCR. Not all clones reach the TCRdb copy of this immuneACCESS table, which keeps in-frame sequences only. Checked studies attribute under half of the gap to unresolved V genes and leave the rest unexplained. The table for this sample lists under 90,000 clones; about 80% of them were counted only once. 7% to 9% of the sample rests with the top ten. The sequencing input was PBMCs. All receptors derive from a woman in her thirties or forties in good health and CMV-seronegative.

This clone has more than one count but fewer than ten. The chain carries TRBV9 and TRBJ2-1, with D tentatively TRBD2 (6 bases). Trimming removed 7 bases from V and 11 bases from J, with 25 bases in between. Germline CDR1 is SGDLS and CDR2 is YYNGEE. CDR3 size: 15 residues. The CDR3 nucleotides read TGTGCCAGCCAGAAATTAGCGGCTGTCCCCAACAAGCAGTTCTTC. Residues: CASQKLAAVPNKQFF.

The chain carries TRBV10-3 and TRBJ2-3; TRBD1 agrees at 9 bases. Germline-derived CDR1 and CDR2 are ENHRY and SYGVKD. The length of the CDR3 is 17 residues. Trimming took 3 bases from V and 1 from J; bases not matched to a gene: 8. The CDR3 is CAISDPGQGMGTDTQYF. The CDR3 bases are TGTGCCATCAGTGATCCGGGACAGGGAATGGGCACAGATACGCAGTATTTT.